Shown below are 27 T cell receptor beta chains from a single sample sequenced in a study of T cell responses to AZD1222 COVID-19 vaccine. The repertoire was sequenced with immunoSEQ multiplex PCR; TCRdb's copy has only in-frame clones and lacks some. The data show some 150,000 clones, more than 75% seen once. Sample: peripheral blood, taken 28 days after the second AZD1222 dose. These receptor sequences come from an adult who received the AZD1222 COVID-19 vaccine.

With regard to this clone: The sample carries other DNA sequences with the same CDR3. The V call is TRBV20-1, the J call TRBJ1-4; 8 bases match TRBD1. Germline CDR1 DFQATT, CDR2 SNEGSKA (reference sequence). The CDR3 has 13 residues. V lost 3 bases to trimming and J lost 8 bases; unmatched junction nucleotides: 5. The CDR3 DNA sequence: TGCAGTGCTAGTGACAGGGGAAGGGAAAAACTGTTTTTT. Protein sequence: CSASDRGREKLFF.

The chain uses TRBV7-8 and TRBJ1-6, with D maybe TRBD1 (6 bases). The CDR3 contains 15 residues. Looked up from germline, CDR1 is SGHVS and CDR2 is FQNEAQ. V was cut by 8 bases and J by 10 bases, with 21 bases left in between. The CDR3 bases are TGTGCCAGCTCAAACTCGGGGGGCCGAGACTCACCCCTCCACTTT. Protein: CASSNSGGRDSPLHF.

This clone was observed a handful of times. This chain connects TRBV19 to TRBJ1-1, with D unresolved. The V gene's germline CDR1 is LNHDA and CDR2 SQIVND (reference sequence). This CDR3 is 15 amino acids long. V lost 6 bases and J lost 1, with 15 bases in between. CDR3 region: CASRTGRGRNTEAFF. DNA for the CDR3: TGTGCCAGTAGAACTGGGCGCGGGAGGAACACTGAAGCTTTCTTT.

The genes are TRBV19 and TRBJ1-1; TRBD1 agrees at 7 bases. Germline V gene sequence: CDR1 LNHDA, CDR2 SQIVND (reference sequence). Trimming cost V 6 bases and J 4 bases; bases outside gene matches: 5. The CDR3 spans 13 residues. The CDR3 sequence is CASRETGVTEAFF. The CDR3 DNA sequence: TGTGCCAGTAGGGAAACAGGGGTCACTGAAGCTTTCTTT.

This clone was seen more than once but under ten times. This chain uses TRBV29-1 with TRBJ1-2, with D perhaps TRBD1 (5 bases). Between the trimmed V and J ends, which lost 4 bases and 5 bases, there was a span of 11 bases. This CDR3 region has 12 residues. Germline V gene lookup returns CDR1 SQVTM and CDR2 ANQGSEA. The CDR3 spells CSVVGTGYGYTF. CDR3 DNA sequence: TGCAGCGTTGTAGGGACGGGGTATGGCTACACCTTC.

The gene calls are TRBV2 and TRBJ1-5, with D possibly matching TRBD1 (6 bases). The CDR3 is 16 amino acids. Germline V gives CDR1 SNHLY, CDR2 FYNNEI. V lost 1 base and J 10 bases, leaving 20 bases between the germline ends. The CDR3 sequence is CASSEVGGEGGGPQHF. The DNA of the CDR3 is TGTGCCAGCAGTGAAGTGGGGGGCGAGGGCGGAGGACCCCAGCATTTT.

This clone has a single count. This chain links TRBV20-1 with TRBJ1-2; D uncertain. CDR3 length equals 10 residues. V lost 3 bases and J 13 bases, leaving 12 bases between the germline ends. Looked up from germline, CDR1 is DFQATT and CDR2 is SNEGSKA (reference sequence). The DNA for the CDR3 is TGCAGTGCTAGTTCATGGGAGGTCACCTTC. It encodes CSASSWEVTF.

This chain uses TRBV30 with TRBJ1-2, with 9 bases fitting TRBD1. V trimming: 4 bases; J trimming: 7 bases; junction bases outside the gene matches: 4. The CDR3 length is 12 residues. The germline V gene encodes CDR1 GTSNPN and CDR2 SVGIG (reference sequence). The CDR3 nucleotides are TGTGCCTGGATGGGACAGGGTGGTGGCTACACCTTC. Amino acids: CAWMGQGGGYTF.

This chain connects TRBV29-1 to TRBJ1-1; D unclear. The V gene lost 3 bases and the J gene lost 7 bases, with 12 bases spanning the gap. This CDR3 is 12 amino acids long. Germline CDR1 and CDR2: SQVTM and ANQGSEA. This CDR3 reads CSVEGRSFEAFF. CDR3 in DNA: TGCAGCGTTGAGGGTCGCAGTTTTGAAGCTTTCTTT.

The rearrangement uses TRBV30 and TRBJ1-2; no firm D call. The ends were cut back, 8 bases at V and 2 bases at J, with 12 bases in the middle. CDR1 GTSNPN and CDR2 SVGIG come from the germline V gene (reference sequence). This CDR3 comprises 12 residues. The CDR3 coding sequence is TGTGCCGGCTCTCTGGAGAACTATGGCTACACCTTC. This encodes CAGSLENYGYTF.

The CDR3 protein is CASSSRLGDNEKLFF. The CDR3 DNA follows: TGTGCCAGCAGTTCCCGTTTAGGGGATAATGAAAAACTGTTTTTT. This chain connects TRBV6-5 to TRBJ1-4; maybe TRBD1 (5 bases). CDR3 length: 15 amino acids. V was shortened by 4 bases and J by 4 bases, with 13 bases between the two germline ends. CDR1 is MNHEY and CDR2 is SVGAGI in the germline V gene.

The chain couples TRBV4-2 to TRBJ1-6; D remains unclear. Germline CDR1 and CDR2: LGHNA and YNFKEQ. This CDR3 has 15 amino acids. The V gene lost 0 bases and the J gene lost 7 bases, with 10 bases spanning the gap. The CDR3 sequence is CASSQEVEGNSPLHF. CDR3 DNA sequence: TGTGCCAGCAGCCAAGAAGTTGAGGGAAATTCACCCCTCCACTTT.

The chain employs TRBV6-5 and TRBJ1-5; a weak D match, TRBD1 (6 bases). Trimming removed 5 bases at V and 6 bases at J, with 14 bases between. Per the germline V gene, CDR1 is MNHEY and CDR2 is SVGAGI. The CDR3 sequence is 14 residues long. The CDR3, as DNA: TGTGCCAGCAGTACCCGACAGGAGGGTCAGCCCCAGCATTTT. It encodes CASSTRQEGQPQHF.

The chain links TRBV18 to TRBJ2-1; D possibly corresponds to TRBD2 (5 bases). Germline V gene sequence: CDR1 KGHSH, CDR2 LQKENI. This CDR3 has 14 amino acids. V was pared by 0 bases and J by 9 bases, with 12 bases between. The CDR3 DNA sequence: TGTGCCAGCTCACCACCTGTTCTGCGGGCTGAGCAGTTCTTC. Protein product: CASSPPVLRAEQFF.

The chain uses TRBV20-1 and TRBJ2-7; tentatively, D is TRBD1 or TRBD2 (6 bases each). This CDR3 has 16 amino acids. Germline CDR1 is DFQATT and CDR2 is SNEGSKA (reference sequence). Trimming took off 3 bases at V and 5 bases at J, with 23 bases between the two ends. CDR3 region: CSASHDRGVSTHEQYF. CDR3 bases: TGCAGTGCTAGTCATGATAGGGGGGTGTCCACGCACGAGCAGTACTTC.

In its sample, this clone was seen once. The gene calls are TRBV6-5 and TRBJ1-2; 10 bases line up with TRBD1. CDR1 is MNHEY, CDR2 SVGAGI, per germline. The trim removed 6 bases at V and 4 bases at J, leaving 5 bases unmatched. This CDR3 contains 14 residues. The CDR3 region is CASRPGTGAYGYTF. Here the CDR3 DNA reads TGTGCCAGCAGGCCCGGGACAGGGGCCTATGGCTACACCTTC.

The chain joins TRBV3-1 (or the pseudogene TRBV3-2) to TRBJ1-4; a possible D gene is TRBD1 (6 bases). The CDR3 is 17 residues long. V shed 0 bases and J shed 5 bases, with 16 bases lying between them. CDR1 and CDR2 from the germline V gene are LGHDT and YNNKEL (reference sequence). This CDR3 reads CASSQETGFFPNEKLFF. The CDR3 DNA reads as TGTGCCAGCAGCCAAGAAACAGGGTTTTTCCCAAATGAAAAACTGTTTTTT.

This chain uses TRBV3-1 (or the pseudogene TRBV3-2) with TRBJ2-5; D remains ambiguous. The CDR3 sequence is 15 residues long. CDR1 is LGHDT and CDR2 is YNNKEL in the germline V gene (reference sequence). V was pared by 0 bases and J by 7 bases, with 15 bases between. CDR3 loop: CASSQDPASSRTQYF. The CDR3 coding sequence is TGTGCCAGCAGCCAAGATCCGGCTAGTAGTCGGACCCAGTACTTC.

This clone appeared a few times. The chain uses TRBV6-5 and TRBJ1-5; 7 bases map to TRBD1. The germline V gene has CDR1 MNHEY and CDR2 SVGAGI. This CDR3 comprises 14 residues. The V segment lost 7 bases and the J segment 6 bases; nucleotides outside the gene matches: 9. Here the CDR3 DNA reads TGTGCCAGCACCAAGGGACAGAAAGGTCAGCCCCAGCATTTT. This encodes CASTKGQKGQPQHF.

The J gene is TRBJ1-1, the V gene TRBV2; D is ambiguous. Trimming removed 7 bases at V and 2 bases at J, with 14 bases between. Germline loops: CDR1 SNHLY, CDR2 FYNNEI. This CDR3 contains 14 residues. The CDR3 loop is CASTPRGKNTEAFF. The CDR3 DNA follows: TGTGCCAGCACTCCTAGAGGGAAAAACACTGAAGCTTTCTTT. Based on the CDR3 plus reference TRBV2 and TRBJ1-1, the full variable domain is EPEVTQTPSHQVTQMGQEVILRCVPISNHLYFYWYRQILGQKVEFLVSFYNNEISEKSEIFDDQFSVERPDGSNFTLKIRSTKLEDSAMYFCASTPRGKNTEAFFGQGTRLTVV.

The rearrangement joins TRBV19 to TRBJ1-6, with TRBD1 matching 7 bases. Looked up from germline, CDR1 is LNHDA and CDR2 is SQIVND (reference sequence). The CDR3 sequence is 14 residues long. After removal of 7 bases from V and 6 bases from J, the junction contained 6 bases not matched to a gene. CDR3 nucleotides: TGTGCCAGTACCACGACAGGGTTTAATTCACCCCTCCACTTT. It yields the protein CASTTTGFNSPLHF.

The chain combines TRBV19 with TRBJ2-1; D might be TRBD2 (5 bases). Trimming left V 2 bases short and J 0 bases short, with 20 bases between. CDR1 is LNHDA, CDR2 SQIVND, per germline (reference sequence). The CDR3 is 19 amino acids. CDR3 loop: CASSIFGTGITPSYNEQFF. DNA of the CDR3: TGTGCCAGTAGTATATTTGGTACGGGGATAACACCCTCCTACAATGAGCAGTTCTTC.

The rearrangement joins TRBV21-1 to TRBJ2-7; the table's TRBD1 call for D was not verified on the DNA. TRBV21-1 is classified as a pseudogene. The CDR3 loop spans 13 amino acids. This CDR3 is CASSQGGKYEQYF. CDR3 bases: TGTGCCAGCAGCCAGGGGGGCAAGTACGAGCAGTACTTC.

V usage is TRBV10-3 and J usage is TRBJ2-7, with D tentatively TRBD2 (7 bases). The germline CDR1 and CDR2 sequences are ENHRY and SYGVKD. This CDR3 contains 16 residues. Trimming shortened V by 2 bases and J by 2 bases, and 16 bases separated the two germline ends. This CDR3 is CAISERGGTNPYEQYF. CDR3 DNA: TGTGCCATCAGTGAGAGGGGGGGGACGAATCCCTACGAGCAGTACTTC.

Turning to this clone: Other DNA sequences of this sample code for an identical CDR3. CDR3 region: CASSGQGYGYTF. The CDR3 bases are TGTGCCAGCAGTGGACAGGGATATGGCTACACCTTC. The chain joins TRBV2 to TRBJ1-2; 7 nucleotides match TRBD1. V shed 4 bases and J 5 bases; nucleotides not matched to a gene: 1. Germline CDR1 SNHLY, CDR2 FYNNEI. This CDR3 contains 12 residues.

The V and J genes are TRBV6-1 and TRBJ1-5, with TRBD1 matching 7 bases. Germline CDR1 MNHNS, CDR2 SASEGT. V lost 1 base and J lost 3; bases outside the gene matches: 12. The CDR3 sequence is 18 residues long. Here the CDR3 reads CASSEGRGQGNYNQPQHF. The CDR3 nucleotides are TGTGCCAGCAGTGAAGGAAGGGGGCAGGGAAATTACAATCAGCCCCAGCATTTT.

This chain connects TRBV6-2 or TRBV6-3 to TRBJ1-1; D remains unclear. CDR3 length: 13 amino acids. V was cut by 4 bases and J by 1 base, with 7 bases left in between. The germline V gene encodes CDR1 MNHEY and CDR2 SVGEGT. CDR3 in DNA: TGTGCCAGCAGTTGGCAACCGAACACTGAAGCTTTCTTT. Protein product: CASSWQPNTEAFF.